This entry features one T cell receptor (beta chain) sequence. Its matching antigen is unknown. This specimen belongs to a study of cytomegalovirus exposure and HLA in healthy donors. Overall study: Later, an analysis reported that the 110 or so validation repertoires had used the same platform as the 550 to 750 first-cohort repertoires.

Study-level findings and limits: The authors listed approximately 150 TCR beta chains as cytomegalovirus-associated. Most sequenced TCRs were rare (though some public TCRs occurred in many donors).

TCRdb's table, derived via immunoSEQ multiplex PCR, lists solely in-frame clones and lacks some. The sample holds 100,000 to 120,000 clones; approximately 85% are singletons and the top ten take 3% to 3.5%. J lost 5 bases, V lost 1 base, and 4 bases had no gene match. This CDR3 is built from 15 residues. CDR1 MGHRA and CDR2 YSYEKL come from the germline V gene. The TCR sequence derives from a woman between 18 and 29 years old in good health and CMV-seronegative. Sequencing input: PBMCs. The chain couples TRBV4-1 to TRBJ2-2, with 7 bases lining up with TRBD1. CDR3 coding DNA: TGCGCCAGCAGCCAAGCTGCAGGGGGTACCGGGGAGCTGTTTTTT. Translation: CASSQAAGGTGELFF.